The 26 T cell receptor beta chains listed next were all sequenced from one sample in a study of blood T cell repertoires in COVID-19 (TCRdb year 2020). Libraries were built with the immunoSEQ multiplex PCR assay. TCRdb's version of the immuneACCESS table is confined to in-frame rearrangements and falls short of the full clone set. An unresolved V gene accounts for under half of the shortfall where checked; the remainder is of unknown origin. This sample has around 280,000 clones in its table, and about nine tenths of those were observed once. The ten top clones hold 1.5% to 2% of the sample. The material sequenced was PBMCs or T cells enriched from blood (not recorded which). These receptors were collected from a woman aged 40-49 years who had recovered from COVID-19.

The V call is TRBV4-2, the J call TRBJ1-2, with 8 bases that match TRBD1. The CDR3 loop spans 14 amino acids. CDR1 LGHNA and CDR2 YNFKEQ come from the germline V gene. J lost 6 bases, V lost 0 bases, and 3 bases had no gene match. The CDR3 spells CASSQDPGGDGYTF. DNA for the CDR3: TGTGCCAGCAGCCAAGATCCAGGGGGCGATGGCTACACCTTC.

The chain carries TRBV30 and TRBJ1-2; no reliable D call. Germline lookup yields CDR1 GTSNPN and CDR2 SVGIG (reference sequence). CDR3 size: 13 residues. V gave up 0 bases and J gave up 3 bases, with 8 bases separating them. CDR3: CAWSVNRDYGYTF. DNA of the CDR3: TGTGCCTGGAGTGTAAACAGAGACTATGGCTACACCTTC.

This clone appeared once. The sample has other DNA sequences that encode this CDR3 too. The chain has TRBV18 and TRBJ1-1; 8 bases are a match to TRBD1. This CDR3 has 15 residues. J was trimmed by 1 base and V by 3 bases; bases with no gene match: 4. Germline assignment: CDR1 KGHSH and CDR2 LQKENI. The CDR3 is CASSPLGQGNTEAFF. CDR3 DNA sequence: TGTGCCAGCTCACCCCTAGGACAGGGGAACACTGAAGCTTTCTTT.

The V gene is TRBV25-1, the J gene TRBJ1-1, with D unresolved. The CDR3 is made up of 11 amino acids. Germline V gene data show CDR1 as MGHDK and CDR2 as SYGVNS. Deletions cut 6 bases from V and 2 bases from J, with 4 bases between. The CDR3 DNA reads as TGTGCCAGCAGGTCTAACACTGAAGCTTTCTTT. It encodes CASRSNTEAFF.

About this clone: Germline is not matched at one junction end, which may reflect a read error. CDR3: CASRTNRDILSEANVLTF. The CDR3 DNA reads as TGTGCCAGTAGAACCAACCGGGACATATTGTCTGAGGCCAACGTCCTGACTTTC. The chain carries TRBV19 and TRBJ2-6; weak D call: TRBD1 (6 bases). The CDR3 consists of 18 residues. Looked up from germline, CDR1 is LNHDA and CDR2 is SQIVND (reference sequence).

CDR3 loop: CASSASSGRVETQYF. In DNA form, the CDR3 reads TGTGCCAGCAGCGCTTCTAGCGGGAGGGTCGAGACCCAGTACTTC. V usage is TRBV7-2 and J usage is TRBJ2-5; 12 bases match TRBD2. V trimming: 5 bases; J trimming: 5 bases; junction bases outside the gene matches: 6. The CDR3 runs to 15 residues. The germline CDR1 and CDR2 sequences are SGHTA and FQGNSA.

This clone was observed a single time. The chain couples TRBV4-3 to TRBJ1-3; D may be TRBD1 (5 bases). Germline V lookup: CDR1 LGHNA, CDR2 YSLEER. The CDR3 totals 18 residues. V was shortened by 0 bases and J by 0 bases, with 15 bases between the two germline ends. The CDR3 sequence is CASSQEGQQALSGNTIYF. The CDR3 DNA sequence: TGCGCCAGCAGCCAAGAAGGTCAACAGGCCCTCTCTGGAAACACCATATATTTT.

The chain recombines TRBV6-4 with TRBJ2-1; 10 bases map to TRBD2. J gave up 4 bases and V 3 bases, and 6 bases lay outside the gene matches. This CDR3 has 16 residues. Germline-derived CDR1 and CDR2 are MRHNA and SNTAGT. The CDR3 bases are TGTGCCAGCAGTGAAGGAGCGGGAGGGCCGTACAATGAGCAGTTCTTC. Its translation: CASSEGAGGPYNEQFF.

This clone was seen just once. Compared with germline, one end of the junction differs, possibly owing to a read error. The V call is TRBV7-7, the J call TRBJ2-2; 12 bases fit TRBD2. From germline, CDR1 is SSHAT and CDR2 FNYEAQ (reference sequence). This CDR3 is built from 15 residues. DNA of the CDR3: TGTGCTAGCAGCCGGACTAGCGGGATTGGAGGGGAGCTGTTTTTT. The encoded protein is CASSRTSGIGGELFF.

This chain connects TRBV6-6 to TRBJ2-7, with 7 bases matching TRBD2. Germline V CDR1 and CDR2: MNHNY, SVGAGI (reference sequence). CDR3 length equals 14 residues. The J segment lost 2 bases and the V segment lost 6 bases, leaving 7 bases of the junction unmatched. CDR3 sequence: CASSAKAGPYEQYF. DNA for the CDR3: TGTGCCAGCAGCGCTAAAGCGGGACCCTACGAGCAGTACTTC.

V gene TRBV7-3 combines with J gene TRBJ2-3, with D possibly TRBD2 on 5 matching bases. Germline CDR1 is SGHTA and CDR2 is FQGTGA. The CDR3 runs 16 residues. V was shortened by 0 bases and J by 2 bases, with 12 bases between the two germline ends. CDR3 sequence (DNA): TGTGCCAGCAGCTTAACGGGCCCGGGGAACACAGATACGCAGTATTTT. The encoded protein is CASSLTGPGNTDTQYF.

CDR3 nucleotides: TGCGCCAGCAGCATTAGCAGAACGGTGTTCTTC. Its protein product is CASSISRTVFF. The chain has TRBV5-1 and TRBJ2-1; no firm D call. The CDR3 length is 11 residues. V lost 4 bases, J lost 15 bases, and 14 bases lay in between. Germline-derived CDR1 and CDR2 are SGHRS and YFSETQ.

This sequence joins TRBV5-4 and TRBJ1-2; no definite D call. V lost 3 bases and J lost 8, with 11 bases in between. The CDR3 extends over 12 amino acids. Per germline, CDR1 SGHNT and CDR2 YYREEE (reference sequence). CDR3 sequence (DNA): TGTGCCAGCAGCTCCGGGTTGAAAGGCTACACCTTC. It translates to CASSSGLKGYTF.

The rearrangement joins TRBV5-5 to TRBJ1-1, with unresolved D. V was clipped by 4 bases and J by 1 base, with 14 bases between them. The CDR3 has 15 residues. Germline-derived CDR1 and CDR2 are SGHKS and YYEKEE (reference sequence). The CDR3 DNA is TGTGCCAGCAGCCCATGGCCAGTCCAGAACACTGAAGCTTTCTTT. It specifies CASSPWPVQNTEAFF.

A single count supports this clone. The chain combines TRBV5-1 with TRBJ1-1; D ambiguous. V was pared by 2 bases and J by 2 bases, with 7 bases between. CDR3 length equals 13 residues. Germline V CDR1 and CDR2: SGHRS, YFSETQ. For the CDR3, the DNA is TGCGCCAGCAGCTTCGGTGCAAACACTGAAGCTTTCTTT. This encodes CASSFGANTEAFF.

This clone was found once. The chain carries TRBV6-1 and TRBJ2-3; TRBD1 aligns across 7 bases. The CDR3 has 14 amino acids. CDR1 is MNHNS and CDR2 is SASEGT in the germline V gene. Trimming at V came to 3 bases and at J to 2 bases, leaving 2 bases not matched to a gene. The CDR3 here is CASSDRGPTDTQYF. The CDR3 DNA sequence: TGTGCCAGCAGTGATAGGGGGCCCACAGATACGCAGTATTTT.

The chain links TRBV30 to TRBJ1-1; D is possibly TRBD1 (6 bases). Looked up from germline, CDR1 is GTSNPN and CDR2 is SVGIG (reference sequence). The V end was cut by 0 bases, the J end by 6 bases, with 20 bases between. CDR3 length equals 16 residues. The DNA of the CDR3 is TGTGCCTGGAGTGTACAGGGAATTGAGAGGGTCCCTGAAGCTTTCTTT. It is translated as CAWSVQGIERVPEAFF.

The rearrangement links TRBV3-1 (or the pseudogene TRBV3-2) to TRBJ2-5; D call uncertain. From germline, CDR1 is LGHDT and CDR2 YNNKEL (reference sequence). Trimming stripped 1 base from V and 11 bases from J, with 8 bases between. The CDR3 consists of 11 residues. Here the CDR3 reads CASSQGYSQYF. DNA of the CDR3: TGTGCCAGCAGCCAAGGTTACTCACAGTACTTC.

The chain joins TRBV4-2 to TRBJ2-7, with TRBD1 identical over 9 bases. J lost 4 bases, V lost 2 bases, and 9 bases had no gene match. CDR1 is LGHNA and CDR2 is YNFKEQ in the germline V gene. The CDR3 consists of 16 residues. DNA of the CDR3: TGTGCCAGCAGCCAATCCCTGGGACAGGGTGCATACGAGCAGTACTTC. It codes for CASSQSLGQGAYEQYF.

This chain links TRBV15 with TRBJ1-2, with TRBD1 matching 8 bases. Germline V CDR1 and CDR2: LNHNV, YYDKDF (reference sequence). Germline trimming cut 0 bases from V and 4 bases from J; bases unmatched to any gene: 10. CDR3 length: 17 residues. In DNA form, the CDR3 reads TGTGCCACCAGCAGAGAGGGCAGGGGGCGCGTCTCCTATGGCTACACCTTC. Its translation: CATSREGRGRVSYGYTF.

The CDR3 coding sequence is TGTGCCAGCAGCCAAGATCGCCCGAGCTCTGGAAACACCATATATTTT. It codes for CASSQDRPSSGNTIYF. The chain employs TRBV3-1 (or the pseudogene TRBV3-2) and TRBJ1-3; D unclear. V was shortened by 0 bases and J by 0 bases, with 9 bases between the two germline ends. Germline V gene lookup returns CDR1 LGHDT and CDR2 YNNKEL (reference sequence). The CDR3 has 16 amino acids.

V gene TRBV14 combines with J gene TRBJ2-5; no clear D. The V gene's germline CDR1 is SGHDN and CDR2 FVKESK. The CDR3 runs 12 residues. The V end was cut by 3 bases, the J end by 4 bases, with 6 bases between. CDR3 nucleotide sequence: TGTGCCAGCAGCCACCTCTCAGAGACCCAGTACTTC. It is translated as CASSHLSETQYF.

The gene calls are TRBV2 and TRBJ1-2; 7 nucleotides match TRBD1. J lost 5 bases, V lost 4 bases, and 10 bases had no gene match. Germline CDR1 SNHLY, CDR2 FYNNEI. The CDR3 extends over 15 amino acids. The CDR3 DNA reads TGTGCCAGCAGTGCCTTACAGGGGAGAAGGTATGGCTACACCTTC. Translating gives CASSALQGRRYGYTF.

This chain's CDR3 is CASSIEGSPYQPQHF. The CDR3 region has the DNA TGTGCCAGTAGTATAGAGGGCAGTCCGTATCAGCCCCAGCATTTT. The rearrangement uses TRBV19 and TRBJ1-5; no reliable D call. The V and J ends lost 0 bases and 5 bases respectively, with 11 bases between them. Germline CDR1 is LNHDA and CDR2 is SQIVND (reference sequence). CDR3 length equals 15 residues.

The V call is TRBV5-1, the J call TRBJ2-1, with a weak D call TRBD1 (6 bases). CDR1 is SGHRS, CDR2 YFSETQ, per germline. The CDR3 runs to 14 residues. Trimming took 7 bases from V and 7 from J, leaving 18 bases between them. The CDR3 is CASFIGGAANEQFF. The CDR3 region has the DNA TGCGCCAGCTTCATTGGGGGCGCGGCTAATGAGCAGTTCTTC.

J is TRBJ2-3 and V is TRBV29-1, with 11 bases matching TRBD2. Trimming removed 7 bases from V and 2 bases from J; junction bases left unmatched: 8. CDR1 and CDR2 (germline): SQVTM, ANQGSEA. This CDR3 comprises 15 residues. The CDR3 loop is CSAGGTSGFTDTQYF. CDR3 nucleotides: TGCAGCGCGGGGGGGACTAGCGGATTCACAGATACGCAGTATTTT.